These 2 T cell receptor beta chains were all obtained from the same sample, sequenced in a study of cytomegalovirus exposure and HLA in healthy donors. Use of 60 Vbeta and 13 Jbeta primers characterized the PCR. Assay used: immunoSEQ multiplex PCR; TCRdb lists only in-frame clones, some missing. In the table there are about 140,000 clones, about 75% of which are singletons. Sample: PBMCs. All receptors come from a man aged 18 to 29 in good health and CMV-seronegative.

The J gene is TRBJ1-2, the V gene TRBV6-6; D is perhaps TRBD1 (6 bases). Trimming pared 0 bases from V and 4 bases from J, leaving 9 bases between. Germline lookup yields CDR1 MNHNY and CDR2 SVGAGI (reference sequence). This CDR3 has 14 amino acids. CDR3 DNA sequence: TGTGCCAGCAGTTACTCGTCGGACAGCTATGGCTACACCTTC. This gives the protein CASSYSSDSYGYTF.

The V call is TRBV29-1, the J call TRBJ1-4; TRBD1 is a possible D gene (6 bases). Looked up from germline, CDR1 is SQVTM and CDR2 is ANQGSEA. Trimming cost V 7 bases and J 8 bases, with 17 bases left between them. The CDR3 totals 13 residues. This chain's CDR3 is CSAYRVSDEKLFF. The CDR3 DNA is TGCAGCGCCTACAGGGTTTCTGACGAAAAACTGTTTTTT.